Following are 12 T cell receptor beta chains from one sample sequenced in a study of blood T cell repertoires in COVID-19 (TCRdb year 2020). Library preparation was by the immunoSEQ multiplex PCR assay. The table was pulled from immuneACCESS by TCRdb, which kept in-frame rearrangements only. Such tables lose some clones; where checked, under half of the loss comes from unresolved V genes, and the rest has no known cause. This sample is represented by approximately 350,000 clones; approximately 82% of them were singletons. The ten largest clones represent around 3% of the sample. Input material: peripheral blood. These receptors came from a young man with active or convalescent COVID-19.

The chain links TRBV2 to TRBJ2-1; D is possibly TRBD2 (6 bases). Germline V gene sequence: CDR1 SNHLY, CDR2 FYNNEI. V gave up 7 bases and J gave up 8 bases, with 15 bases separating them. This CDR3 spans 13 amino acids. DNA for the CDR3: TGTGCCAGCATCCGACGGGAGAACGATGAGCAGTTCTTC. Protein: CASIRRENDEQFF.

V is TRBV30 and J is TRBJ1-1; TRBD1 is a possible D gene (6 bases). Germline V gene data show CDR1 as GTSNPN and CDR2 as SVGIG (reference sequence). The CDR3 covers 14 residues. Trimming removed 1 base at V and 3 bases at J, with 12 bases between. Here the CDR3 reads CAWSATYRDTEAFF. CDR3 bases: TGTGCCTGGAGTGCGACCTACAGGGACACTGAAGCTTTCTTT.

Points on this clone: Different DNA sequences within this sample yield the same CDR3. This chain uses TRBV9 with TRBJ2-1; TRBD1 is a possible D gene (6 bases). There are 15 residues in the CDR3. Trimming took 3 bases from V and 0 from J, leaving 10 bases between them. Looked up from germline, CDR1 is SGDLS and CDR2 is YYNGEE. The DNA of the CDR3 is TGTGCCAGCAGCGCCCGGGACACCTCCTACAATGAGCAGTTCTTC. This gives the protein CASSARDTSYNEQFF.

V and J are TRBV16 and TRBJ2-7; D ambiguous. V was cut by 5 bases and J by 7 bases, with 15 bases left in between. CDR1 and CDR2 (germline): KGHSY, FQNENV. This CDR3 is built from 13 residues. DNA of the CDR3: TGTGCCAGCAGCGAAACCGGCATGAGGGAGCAGTACTTC. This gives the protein CASSETGMREQYF.

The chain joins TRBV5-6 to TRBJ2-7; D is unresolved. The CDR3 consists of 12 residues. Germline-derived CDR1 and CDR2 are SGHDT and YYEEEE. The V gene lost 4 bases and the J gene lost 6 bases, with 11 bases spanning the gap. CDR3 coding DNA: TGTGCCAGCAGCCCGCGAACCGGCGAGCAGTACTTC. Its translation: CASSPRTGEQYF.

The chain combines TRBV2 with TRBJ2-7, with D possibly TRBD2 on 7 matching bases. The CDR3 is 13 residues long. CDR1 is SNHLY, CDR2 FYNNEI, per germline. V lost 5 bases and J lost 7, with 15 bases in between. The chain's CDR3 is CASSWGGQGEQYF. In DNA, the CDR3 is TGTGCCAGCAGTTGGGGGGGGCAGGGTGAGCAGTACTTC.

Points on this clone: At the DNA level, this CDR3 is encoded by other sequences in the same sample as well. The CDR3 nucleotides read TGTGCCAGCAGAACCTCGGGTCGCGGGACTAGCGGGAGGGCGGGTGAGCAGTTCTTC. This translates into CASRTSGRGTSGRAGEQFF. The V call is TRBV13, the J call TRBJ2-1; 16 bases line up with TRBD2. CDR1 PRHDT and CDR2 FYEKMQ come from the germline V gene (reference sequence). The CDR3 spans 19 residues. The V and J ends lost 6 bases and 9 bases, in that order; junction bases with no gene match: 17.

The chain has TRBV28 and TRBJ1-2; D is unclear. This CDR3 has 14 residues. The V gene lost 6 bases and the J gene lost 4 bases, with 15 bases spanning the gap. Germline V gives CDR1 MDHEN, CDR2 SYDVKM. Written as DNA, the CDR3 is TGTGCCAGCAGCCGAGGATGGCAGCTCTATGGCTACACCTTC. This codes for CASSRGWQLYGYTF.

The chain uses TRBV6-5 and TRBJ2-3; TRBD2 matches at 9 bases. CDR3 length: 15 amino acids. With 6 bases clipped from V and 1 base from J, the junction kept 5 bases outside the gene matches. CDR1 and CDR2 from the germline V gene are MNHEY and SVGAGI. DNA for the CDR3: TGTGCCAGCAGGCGGGAGGGCCCAGGCACAGATACGCAGTATTTT. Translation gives CASRREGPGTDTQYF.

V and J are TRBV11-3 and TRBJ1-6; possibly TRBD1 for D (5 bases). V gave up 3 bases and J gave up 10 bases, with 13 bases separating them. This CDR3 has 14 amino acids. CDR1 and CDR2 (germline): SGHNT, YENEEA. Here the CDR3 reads CASSFRGEMSPLHF. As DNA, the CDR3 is TGTGCCAGCAGCTTCCGGGGGGAAATGTCACCCCTCCACTTT.

The CDR3 reads CASSIRDKEEKLFF. In DNA form, the CDR3 reads TGTGCCAGTAGTATTCGGGACAAGGAGGAAAAACTGTTTTTT. The rearrangement joins TRBV19 to TRBJ1-4, with a possible D match to TRBD1 (6 bases). With 3 bases removed from V and 8 bases from J, the gap between germline ends came to 13 bases. Germline V gives CDR1 LNHDA, CDR2 SQIVND (reference sequence). The CDR3 totals 14 residues.

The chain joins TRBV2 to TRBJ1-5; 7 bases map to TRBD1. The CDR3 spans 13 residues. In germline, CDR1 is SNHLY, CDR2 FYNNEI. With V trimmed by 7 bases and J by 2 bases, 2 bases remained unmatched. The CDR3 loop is CASNRGRNQPQHF. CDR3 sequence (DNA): TGTGCCAGCAACAGGGGTCGCAATCAGCCCCAGCATTTT.